This TCR beta chain originates from a study of T cell responses to AZD1222 COVID-19 vaccine. Germline V lookup: CDR1 MNHEY, CDR2 SVGAGI. This CDR3 spans 16 amino acids. V dropped 0 bases and J dropped 3 bases, with 12 bases sitting between them. Study-wide points: Donors skewed white British and female; clonal diversity was possibly underestimated. Seropositive at baseline were only a handful of AZD1222 recipients. Increased Spike-specific TCR breadth and depth were observed after two AZD1222 doses.

The assay was immunoSEQ multiplex PCR, and TCRdb's table has in-frame clones only and misses some. The sample yields under 70,000 clones, around four fifths seen once. Regarding this clone: Its target is not known.

This chain links TRBV6-5 with TRBJ2-4, with a tentative D call TRBD1 (6 bases). The source was peripheral blood, collected on day 0 of AZD1222 vaccination. The TCR originated in an adult in good health. The CDR3: CASSYSGGTGKNIQYF. In DNA, the CDR3 is TGTGCCAGCAGTTACTCAGGGGGAACAGGCAAAAACATTCAGTACTTC.